The 27 T cell receptor beta chains below were found in one sample sequenced in a study of T cell responses to AZD1222 COVID-19 vaccine. Sequencing was performed with immunoSEQ multiplex PCR; in TCRdb, only in-frame clones are kept and a portion is missing. The sample holds roughly 160,000 clones, 85% to 95% seen once. The source was peripheral blood, collected on day 0 of AZD1222 vaccination. The receptor source for this set is an adult in good health.

This chain uses TRBV5-5 with TRBJ2-2, with D possibly being TRBD1 or TRBD2 (5 bases each). CDR1 is SGHKS, CDR2 YYEKEE, per germline (reference sequence). The V and J ends lost 4 bases and 3 bases respectively, with 13 bases between them. CDR3 length equals 15 residues. This chain's CDR3 is CASSRARGDTGELFF. CDR3 coding DNA: TGTGCCAGCAGCCGGGCAAGGGGAGACACCGGGGAGCTGTTTTTT.

The chain joins TRBV30 to TRBJ1-6; unclear D gene. The V end lost 3 bases, the J end lost 16 bases, and 16 bases lay between the germline ends. The V gene's germline CDR1 is GTSNPN and CDR2 SVGIG (reference sequence). The CDR3 spans 12 residues. CDR3 amino acids: CAWRRTSGGLHF. The CDR3 bases are TGTGCCTGGAGAAGGACTTCCGGAGGACTCCACTTT.

This chain joins TRBV6-5 and TRBJ1-6; possibly TRBD1 for D (6 bases). Trimming removed 2 bases at V and 10 bases at J, with 18 bases between. Germline lookup yields CDR1 MNHEY and CDR2 SVGAGI. The CDR3 spans 16 residues. The CDR3 coding sequence is TGTGCCAGCAGTTACGAGCCAGGGGCCGACGGATCACCCCTCCACTTT. Its protein is CASSYEPGADGSPLHF.

The gene calls are TRBV19 and TRBJ2-2, with TRBD1 matching 11 bases. Trimming removed 5 bases from V and 6 bases from J; junction bases left unmatched: 8. Germline loops: CDR1 LNHDA, CDR2 SQIVND (reference sequence). This CDR3 has 16 residues. CDR3 sequence: CASSAGQGAGAGELFF. The CDR3 DNA reads TGTGCCAGTAGTGCAGGACAGGGGGCGGGGGCCGGGGAGCTGTTTTTT.

The chain carries TRBV28 and TRBJ1-1, with TRBD1 matching 8 bases. Germline CDR1 MDHEN, CDR2 SYDVKM. With V trimmed by 1 base and J by 6 bases, 19 bases remained unmatched. The CDR3 is made up of 19 amino acids. CDR3 region: CASSLFRQGARFSDPEAFF. CDR3 DNA sequence: TGTGCCAGCAGTTTATTTCGGCAGGGGGCGCGTTTTTCTGATCCTGAAGCTTTCTTT.

The chain combines TRBV5-1 with TRBJ2-3; the D is unclear. Trimming removed 4 bases from V and 1 base from J, with 16 bases in between. The CDR3 loop spans 16 amino acids. CDR1 is SGHRS, CDR2 YFSETQ, per germline. CDR3 DNA sequence: TGCGCCAGCAGCCAAGGAACCGAATTTGGCACAGATACGCAGTATTTT. This sequence encodes CASSQGTEFGTDTQYF. Based on the CDR3 plus reference TRBV5-1 and TRBJ2-3, the full variable domain is KAGVTQTPRYLIKTRGQQVTLSCSPISGHRSVSWYQQTPGQGLQFLFEYFSETQRNKGNFPGRFSGRQFSNSRSEMNVSTLELGDSALYLCASSQGTEFGTDTQYFGPGTRLTVL.

This chain links TRBV3-1 (or the pseudogene TRBV3-2) with TRBJ1-5, with D tentatively TRBD1 (6 bases). Germline-derived CDR1 and CDR2 are LGHDT and YNNKEL (reference sequence). This CDR3 is 14 amino acids long. Trimming pared 2 bases from V and 6 bases from J, leaving 11 bases between. For the CDR3, the DNA is TGTGCCAGCAGCCAAACAGGGCGAGGTCAGCCCCAGCATTTT. Translation gives CASSQTGRGQPQHF.

The chain uses TRBV9 and TRBJ1-1, with a tentative D call TRBD1 (5 bases). This CDR3 spans 14 amino acids. Germline CDR1 reads SGDLS; CDR2 reads YYNGEE. Trimming took off 3 bases at V and 6 bases at J, with 15 bases between the two ends. As DNA, the CDR3 is TGTGCCAGCAGCGCCTCCGGGGTGGGGGCTGAAGCTTTCTTT. Translating gives CASSASGVGAEAFF.

This clone was seen once. The chain links TRBV9 to TRBJ2-1; D remains unclear. CDR3 length: 14 residues. Trimming pared 0 bases from V and 0 bases from J, leaving 4 bases between. Germline CDR1 is SGDLS and CDR2 is YYNGEE. This CDR3 reads CASSVASSYNEQFF. The CDR3, as DNA: TGTGCCAGCAGCGTAGCGAGCTCCTACAATGAGCAGTTCTTC. Full variable domain (rest looked up from reference TRBV9 and TRBJ2-1): DSGVTQTPKHLITATGQRVTLRCSPRSGDLSVYWYQQSLDQGLQFLIQYYNGEERAKGNILERFSAQQFPDLHSELNLSSLELGDSALYFCASSVASSYNEQFFGPGTRLTVL.

The V gene is TRBV13, the J gene TRBJ2-3; weak D call: TRBD2 (6 bases). Germline lookup yields CDR1 PRHDT and CDR2 FYEKMQ (reference sequence). Trimming took off 1 base at V and 1 base at J, with 15 bases between the two ends. The CDR3 spans 17 residues. For the CDR3, the DNA is TGTGCCAGCAGCTTAGCCCTTGGCGGGGAGGGCACAGATACGCAGTATTTT. It yields the protein CASSLALGGEGTDTQYF.

The chain has TRBV5-4 and TRBJ1-6; no clear D. The germline V and J ends were trimmed by 4 bases and 5 bases, with 10 bases remaining between them. Germline V lookup: CDR1 SGHNT, CDR2 YYREEE (reference sequence). The CDR3 length is 14 residues. This CDR3 reads CASSVRNNNSPLHF. CDR3 coding DNA: TGTGCCAGCAGCGTTCGTAATAATAATTCACCCCTCCACTTT.

This sequence joins TRBV5-1 and TRBJ2-6, with D perhaps matching TRBD1 or TRBD2 (6 bases each). Germline lookup yields CDR1 SGHRS and CDR2 YFSETQ. The CDR3 contains 15 residues. The V gene lost 2 bases and the J gene lost 3 bases, with 9 bases spanning the gap. This CDR3 is CASSFGGLGANVLTF. CDR3 coding DNA: TGCGCCAGCAGCTTTGGGGGGCTTGGGGCCAACGTCCTGACTTTC.

This chain uses TRBV12-3 or TRBV12-4 with TRBJ2-2, with no clear D. V lost 9 bases, J lost 7 bases, and 15 bases lay in between. The CDR3 contains 13 residues. The DNA for the CDR3 is TGTGCCAGTGGACGTGATTTTGTCGGGGAGCTGTTTTTT. Translating it yields CASGRDFVGELFF.

Worth noting for this clone: A junction end diverges from the germline sequence, so it may reflect a read error. The V and J genes are TRBV7-7 and TRBJ2-1; either TRBD1 or TRBD2 may supply D (6 bases each). This CDR3 spans 16 amino acids. The V gene's germline CDR1 is SSHAT and CDR2 FNYEAQ (reference sequence). The CDR3: CASSSHREAPYNEQFF. CDR3 bases: TGTGCTAGCAGCTCCCACAGGGAGGCCCCCTACAATGAGCAGTTCTTC.

The V gene is TRBV2, the J gene TRBJ2-5; possibly TRBD2 for D (5 bases). The CDR3 has 15 residues. V lost 8 bases, J lost 0 bases, and 16 bases lay in between. The germline V gene has CDR1 SNHLY and CDR2 FYNNEI. CDR3 region: CASPKGPGNQETQYF. CDR3 in DNA: TGTGCCAGCCCAAAAGGGCCGGGGAACCAAGAGACCCAGTACTTC.

The chain has TRBV6-5 and TRBJ2-7, with TRBD1 identical over 7 bases. Germline CDR1 reads MNHEY; CDR2 reads SVGAGI. The V gene end was trimmed by 7 bases and the J gene end by 3 bases; junction bases not matched to a gene: 12. The CDR3 totals 15 residues. CDR3 in DNA: TGTGCCAGCACACTAACCTGGACAGGCGGCTACGAGCAGTACTTC. It is translated as CASTLTWTGGYEQYF.

The CDR3 loop reads CATARADYNSPLHF. CDR3 DNA: TGTGCCACCGCGAGAGCCGACTATAATTCACCCCTCCACTTT. This sequence joins TRBV25-1 and TRBJ1-6; D is uncertain. The CDR3 spans 14 residues. V lost 10 bases and J lost 3, with 13 bases in between. Germline CDR1 reads MGHDK; CDR2 reads SYGVNS. Based on the CDR3 plus reference TRBV25-1 and TRBJ1-6, the full variable domain is EADIYQTPRYLVIGTGKKITLECSQTMGHDKMYWYQQDPGMELHLIHYSYGVNSTEKGDLSSESTVSRIRTEHFPLTLESARPSHTSQYLCATARADYNSPLHFGNGTRLTVT.

The chain uses TRBV4-1 and TRBJ1-3; D is undetermined. The CDR3 covers 19 residues. CDR1 and CDR2 (germline): MGHRA, YSYEKL. V lost 1 base and J 1 base, leaving 20 bases between the germline ends. The CDR3 DNA sequence: TGCGCCAGCAGCCAAGGGGAATTCTTTGGGGTATCATCTGGAAACACCATATATTTT. Translating it yields CASSQGEFFGVSSGNTIYF.

The chain recombines TRBV7-8 with TRBJ2-1; tentatively, D is TRBD2 (5 bases). This CDR3 comprises 16 residues. The V end lost 4 bases, the J end lost 3 bases, and 16 bases lay between the germline ends. CDR1 is SGHVS, CDR2 FQNEAQ, per germline. The CDR3 spells CASSWTPPRDYNEQFF. CDR3 nucleotide sequence: TGTGCCAGCAGCTGGACTCCACCCAGAGACTACAATGAGCAGTTCTTC.

V usage is TRBV28 and J usage is TRBJ1-1; D unresolved. The CDR3 totals 13 residues. V lost 8 bases, J lost 2 bases, and 12 bases lay in between. In germline, CDR1 is MDHEN, CDR2 SYDVKM. The CDR3 sequence: CASFQRRNTEAFF. CDR3 nucleotide sequence: TGTGCCAGCTTTCAGAGACGAAACACTGAAGCTTTCTTT. The full variable domain, completed using reference TRBV28 and TRBJ1-1, is DVKVTQSSRYLVKRTGEKVFLECVQDMDHENMFWYRQDPGLGLRLIYFSYDVKMKEKGDIPEGYSVSREKKERFSLILESASTNQTSMYLCASFQRRNTEAFFGQGTRLTVV.

J is TRBJ1-5 and V is TRBV28; tentative D call: TRBD1 (5 bases). The germline V gene has CDR1 MDHEN and CDR2 SYDVKM. CDR3 length: 15 amino acids. V dropped 2 bases and J dropped 5 bases, with 13 bases sitting between them. CDR3 amino acids: CASSLRGKTHQPQHF. In DNA form, the CDR3 reads TGTGCCAGCAGTTTACGGGGCAAGACTCATCAGCCCCAGCATTTT. The full variable domain, rest sourced from reference TRBV28 and TRBJ1-5, is DVKVTQSSRYLVKRTGEKVFLECVQDMDHENMFWYRQDPGLGLRLIYFSYDVKMKEKGDIPEGYSVSREKKERFSLILESASTNQTSMYLCASSLRGKTHQPQHFGDGTRLSIL.

This rearrangement joins TRBV19 to TRBJ1-1, with 7 bases fitting TRBD1. V lost 6 bases to trimming and J lost 3 bases; unmatched junction nucleotides: 10. The germline CDR1 and CDR2 sequences are LNHDA and SQIVND (reference sequence). The CDR3 has 15 residues. The CDR3 is CASSVTGVGDTEAFF. CDR3 bases: TGTGCCAGTAGCGTCACAGGGGTCGGGGACACTGAAGCTTTCTTT.

V is TRBV9 and J is TRBJ2-1; 9 bases are shared with TRBD2. From germline, CDR1 is SGDLS and CDR2 YYNGEE. Unmatched junction bases numbered 15, after V lost 4 bases and J lost 7 bases. The CDR3 is 17 residues long. The CDR3: CASSPEISGGLRNEQFF. CDR3 in DNA: TGTGCCAGCAGCCCCGAAATTAGCGGGGGCCTTCGGAATGAGCAGTTCTTC.

The table lists this clone with a count of one. The chain is built from TRBV6-1 and TRBJ1-2; a possible D gene is TRBD1 (5 bases). The V and J ends lost 4 bases and 5 bases respectively, with 11 bases between them. Per germline, CDR1 MNHNS and CDR2 SASEGT. The CDR3 covers 13 residues. In nucleotides, the CDR3 is TGTGCCAGCAGTGGTCGGGGGGGGTATGGCTACACCTTC. Encoded protein: CASSGRGGYGYTF.

This clone was picked up one time. The chain has TRBV5-1 and TRBJ1-2; 8 nucleotides match TRBD1. Germline loops: CDR1 SGHRS, CDR2 YFSETQ. V lost 1 base, J lost 7 bases, and 9 bases stayed unmatched. There are 15 residues in the CDR3. CDR3 in amino acids: CASSLSAGGASGYTF. The DNA of the CDR3 is TGCGCCAGCAGCTTGAGCGCAGGGGGCGCGTCTGGCTACACCTTC.

The chain is built from TRBV7-2 and TRBJ1-3; 9 nucleotides match TRBD1. This CDR3 has 14 amino acids. J lost 7 bases, V lost 5 bases, and 6 bases had no gene match. In germline, CDR1 is SGHTA, CDR2 FQGNSA. DNA of the CDR3: TGTGCCAGCAGCGAGGACAGGGGAGGGAACACCATATATTTT. Translating gives CASSEDRGGNTIYF.

The rearrangement links TRBV14 to TRBJ2-1; the match to TRBD2 covers 11 bases. V was pared by 3 bases and J by 9 bases, with 7 bases of the junction left unmatched. This CDR3 has 15 residues. Germline-derived CDR1 and CDR2 are SGHDN and FVKESK. The chain's CDR3 is CASSQIAGGPGEQFF. The CDR3 DNA reads as TGTGCCAGCAGCCAGATAGCGGGGGGGCCGGGTGAGCAGTTCTTC.